This TCR beta chain was sequenced for a study of blood T cell repertoires in COVID-19 (dated by TCRdb to about 2020). Regarding the complete study: Samples from collaborators originated in the United States, Italy and Spain and spanned both the acute and convalescent phases of COVID-19. The prospective study material was composed of cDNA or gDNA derived from T cells, B-cell-depleted T cells, or PBMCs. Subjects who had been exposed to COVID-19, were actively infected with it, or had recovered from it provided the deeply sampled blood TCRbeta repertoires that made up the dataset. The repertoires were made available in a free public database intended to serve as a resource for research on the immune response to SARS-CoV-2. The samples were drawn from the first 160 participants of the ongoing ImmuneRACE study and from about 1,200 subjects provided by 6 global collaborators. Nearly every sample came with metadata listing a de-identified subject ID, COVID-19 status, age in years and sex. Where available, HLA class I and class II types were taken from metadata supplied by the sample provider and were not determined by assay-based typing.

As to this clone: Its antigen remains undetermined. One base away there is no much larger clone; base qualities are not given.

On the study overall, not on this receptor specifically: How much clinical and demographic metadata was included differed by source and by participant, and the metadata was provided uncurated.

The collaborating institutions used their own protocols to collect whole blood in K2EDTA tubes. For TCRbeta analysis, collaborators shipped samples in one of three forms: frozen whole blood, isolated PBMCs, or DNA extracted from either of those sample types. TCRbeta CDR3 regions were amplified from genomic DNA by means of the immunoSEQ Assay, a bias-controlled multiplex PCR. Per the authors' processing: The number of nucleated cells in each sample was estimated from the amplification of reference gene primers within the assay. Sequence reads were collapsed and filtered to measure the absolute abundance of every unique TCRbeta CDR3 rearrangement. Productive Simpson clonality was computed per sample as the square root of Simpson's diversity index over productive rearrangements. TCRdb provides this immuneACCESS table in a form limited to in-frame rearrangements. Some clones are lacking; in checked studies, under half of them reflect an unresolved V gene, and why the rest are absent is not known. V and J calls and clone size are given by that table; D and trimming were obtained from the DNA. The sample data list a few hundred thousand clones, and more than 65% of these were observed just once. The ten biggest clones cover more than 0.95% of the sample.

In the germline V gene, CDR1 corresponds to MNHEY and CDR2 to SVGAGI. The junction carries 17 bases between V and J, which are trimmed by 5 bases and 6 bases respectively. Inclusive of the bounding cysteine and phenylalanine, the CDR3 is 15 residues long. The sequence is cut down to CDR3 DNA, 45 bases in frame from base 1. This receptor was obtained from a human donor with acute or convalescent COVID-19. The donor label of this sample is uncertain. Sequenced material: peripheral blood. The chain couples TRBV6-5 to TRBJ1-5, with TRBD1 as a weak D call on 5 bases. The DNA reads as follows: TGTGCCAGCAGTCGCCTTCAGGGCCGAGGTCAGCCCCAGCATTTT. Its coded protein is CASSRLQGRGQPQHF.